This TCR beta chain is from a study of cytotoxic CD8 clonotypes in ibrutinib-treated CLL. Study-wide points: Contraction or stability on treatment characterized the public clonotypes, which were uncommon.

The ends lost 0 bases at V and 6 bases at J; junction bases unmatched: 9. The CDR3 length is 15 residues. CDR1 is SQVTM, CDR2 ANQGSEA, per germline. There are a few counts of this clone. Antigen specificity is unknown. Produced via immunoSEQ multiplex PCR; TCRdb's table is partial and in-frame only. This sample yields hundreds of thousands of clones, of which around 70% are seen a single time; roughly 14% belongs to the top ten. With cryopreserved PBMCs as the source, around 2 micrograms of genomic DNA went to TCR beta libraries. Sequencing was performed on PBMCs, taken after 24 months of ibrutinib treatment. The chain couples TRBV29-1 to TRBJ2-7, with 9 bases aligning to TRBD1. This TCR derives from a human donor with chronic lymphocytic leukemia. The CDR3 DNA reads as TGCAGCGTTGAAGATTGGGTCGGGACAGGGACCGAGCAGTACTTC. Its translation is CSVEDWVGTGTEQYF.